The present TCR beta chain was sequenced within a study of blood T cell repertoires in COVID-19. Study-level background: Both acute and convalescent COVID-19 samples were obtained from the United States, Italy and Spain. Sources were T cells, B-cell-depleted T cells, or PBMCs; the material itself was cDNA or gDNA.

The V gene end was trimmed by 4 bases and the J gene end by 4 bases; junction bases not matched to a gene: 7. The germline V gene has CDR1 WNHNN and CDR2 SYGVQD (reference sequence). The CDR3 is 14 amino acids. Authors' methods: Amplified reference gene primers provided the basis for estimating nucleated cell counts. Profiled with immunoSEQ multiplex PCR; TCRdb holds only in-frame clones, not every one. The DNA gave D and trimming, while V, J and clone size come from that table. In the table there are about 86,000 clones, 70% to 90% of which are singletons. The chain recombines TRBV10-1 with TRBJ2-7; 7 nucleotides line up with TRBD2. Specimen: peripheral blood. This receptor was taken from a man in his fifties with acute or convalescent COVID-19. CDR3 in amino acids: CASSAGGTRYEQYF. The CDR3 DNA is TGCGCCAGCAGTGCCGGGGGGACTCGTTACGAGCAGTACTTC.